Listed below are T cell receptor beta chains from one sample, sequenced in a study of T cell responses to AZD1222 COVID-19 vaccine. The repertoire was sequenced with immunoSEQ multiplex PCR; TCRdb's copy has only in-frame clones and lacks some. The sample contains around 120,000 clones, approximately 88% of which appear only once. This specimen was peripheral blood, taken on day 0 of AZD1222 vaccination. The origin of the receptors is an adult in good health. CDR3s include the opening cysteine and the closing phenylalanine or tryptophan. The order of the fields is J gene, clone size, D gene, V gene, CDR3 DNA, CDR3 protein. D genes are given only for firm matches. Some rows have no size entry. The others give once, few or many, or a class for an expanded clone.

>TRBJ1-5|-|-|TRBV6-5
TGTGCCAGCAGCAGGACCCTCGGCAGCAATCAGCCCCAGCATTTT
CASSRTLGSNQPQHF
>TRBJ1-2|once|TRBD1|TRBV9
TGTGCCAGCAGCGAATCGACAGGGACCTATGGCTACACCTTC
CASSESTGTYGYTF
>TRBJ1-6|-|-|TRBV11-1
TGTGCCAGCAGCTTAGCTCTGGATTCACCCCTCCACTTT
CASSLALDSPLHF
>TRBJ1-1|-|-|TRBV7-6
TGTGCCAGCAGCTTAGATCCACAGGGAAAAGCTTTCTTT
CASSLDPQGKAFF
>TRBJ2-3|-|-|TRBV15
TGTGCCACCAGCAGAACAAGCGGGTCTCCAGATACGCAGTATTTT
CATSRTSGSPDTQYF
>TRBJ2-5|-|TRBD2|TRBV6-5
TGTGCCAGCTTCAGCTGGACTAGCGGGGAGACCCAGTACTTC
CASFSWTSGETQYF
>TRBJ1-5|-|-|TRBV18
TGTGCCAGCTCACCGCCCCGACAGGACAGAAATCAGCCCCAGCATTTT
CASSPPRQDRNQPQHF
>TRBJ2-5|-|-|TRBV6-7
TGTGCCAGCAGTTACGGGCAGGGGCAAGAGACCCAGTACTTC
CASSYGQGQETQYF
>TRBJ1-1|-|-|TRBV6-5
TGTGCCAGCATTTCGGGCAGGTCAATGAACACTGAAGCTTTCTTT
CASISGRSMNTEAFF
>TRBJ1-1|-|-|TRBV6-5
TGTGCCAGCAGCCAAGGAGGTAAGGCCACTGAAGCTTTCTTT
CASSQGGKATEAFF
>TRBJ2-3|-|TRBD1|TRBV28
TGTGCCAGCCGTGGGACAGGGGGCGCGTATACGCAGTATTTT
CASRGTGGAYTQYF
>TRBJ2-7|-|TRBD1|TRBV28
TGTGCCAGCAGTGACAGGGTCTACGAGCAGTACTTC
CASSDRVYEQYF
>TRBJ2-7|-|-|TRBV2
TGTGCCAGCAGTGAACGGGTTCAAGCCGGGCAGTACTTC
CASSERVQAGQYF
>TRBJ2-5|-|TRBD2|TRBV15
TGTGCCACCAGCAGAACGACTAGCGGGGTTCAAGAGACCCAGTACTTC
CATSRTTSGVQETQYF
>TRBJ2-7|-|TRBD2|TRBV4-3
TGCGCCAGCAGCCATAGAGGTAGCGGGGGGGCCGGGGAGCAGTACTTC
CASSHRGSGGAGEQYF
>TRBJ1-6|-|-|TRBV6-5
TGTGCCAGCAGGCCGCCGGGTGTCGGGAATTCACCCCTCCACTTT
CASRPPGVGNSPLHF
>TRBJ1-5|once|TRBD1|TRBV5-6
TGTGCCAGCAGCTTGAGACTCGGGACAGGGGCGAGCAATCAGCCCCAGCATTTT
CASSLRLGTGASNQPQHF
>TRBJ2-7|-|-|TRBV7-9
TGTGCCAGCAGCCTGTGGACAGTTCCCTACGAGCAGTACTTC
CASSLWTVPYEQYF
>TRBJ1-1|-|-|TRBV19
TGTGCCAGTAGTATATTTCCCCCTACTGAAGCTTTCTTT
CASSIFPPTEAFF
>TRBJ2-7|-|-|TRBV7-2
TGTGCCAGCAGCTTAGCGGAGTCCGTCGAGCAGTACTTC
CASSLAESVEQYF
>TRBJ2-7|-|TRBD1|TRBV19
TGTGCCAGTAGTATCGACAGGGTGGGCGGCGAGCAGTACTTC
CASSIDRVGGEQYF
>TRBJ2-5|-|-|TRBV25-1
TGTGCCAGCAGTGTGACTGCTGGGGAGACCCAGTACTTC
CASSVTAGETQYF
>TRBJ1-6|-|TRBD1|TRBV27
TGTGCCAGCAGTTACCGGACAGGGGGAGGGTCACCCCTCCACTTT
CASSYRTGGGSPLHF
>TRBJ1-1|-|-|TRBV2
TGTGCCAGCAGTGAAGGGGGAACTGAAGCTTTCTTT
CASSEGGTEAFF
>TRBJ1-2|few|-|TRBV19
TGTGCCAGTAGTATACAATCTGGAGGCTATGGCTACACCTTC
CASSIQSGGYGYTF
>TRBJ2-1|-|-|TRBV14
TGTGCCAGCAGCCAAGGTGGTAGTAGCTCCTACAATGAGCAGTTCTTC
CASSQGGSSSYNEQFF
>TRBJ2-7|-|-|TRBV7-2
TGTGCCAGCAGCCGCGGGACCTACGAGCAGTACTTC
CASSRGTYEQYF
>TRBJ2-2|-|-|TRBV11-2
TGTGCCAGCAGCCCCCCAACCGACGGGGAGCTGTTTTTT
CASSPPTDGELFF